This entry lists 10 T cell receptor beta chains sequenced from one sample in a study of beta chain features in type 1 diabetes. Every bit of the isolated RNA underwent reverse transcription, so sequencing read expressed TCRB transcripts. Assay: immunoSEQ multiplex PCR; the TCRdb copy retains only in-frame clones and omits some. The sample includes around 300,000 clones, roughly 8% of them seen just once. Sequenced input: central memory CD4+ T cells from blood. The receptors stem from a woman younger than 35 in good health.

The sample holds a few counts of this clone. V gene TRBV7-2 combines with J gene TRBJ2-1; a weak D match, TRBD2 (5 bases). This CDR3 contains 13 residues. The V gene's germline CDR1 is SGHTA and CDR2 FQGNSA. Trimming removed 2 bases at V and 5 bases at J, with 7 bases between. The CDR3 DNA is TGTGCCAGCAGCTTAAACGGGAACAATGAGCAGTTCTTC. Residues: CASSLNGNNEQFF.

This clone was seen a few times. The chain recombines TRBV5-1 with TRBJ1-2, with D tentatively TRBD1 (5 bases). Germline loops: CDR1 SGHRS, CDR2 YFSETQ. V dropped 1 base and J dropped 8 bases, with 12 bases sitting between them. This CDR3 comprises 13 residues. The CDR3 loop is CASSLYRWGGYTF. The CDR3, as DNA: TGCGCCAGCAGCTTGTATCGATGGGGCGGCTACACCTTC.

This clone was counted between two and nine times. The rearrangement links TRBV28 to TRBJ1-2; possible D gene TRBD1, 5 bases. The CDR3 has 11 residues. V was clipped by 11 bases and J by 7 bases, with 14 bases between them. Germline CDR1 is MDHEN and CDR2 is SYDVKM. For the CDR3, the DNA is TGTGCCGGCAAAGGGGATGGTGGCTACACCTTC. Translating gives CAGKGDGGYTF.

This clone came up a few times. The chain couples TRBV6-5 to TRBJ2-4; possibly TRBD1 for D (5 bases). Looked up from germline, CDR1 is MNHEY and CDR2 is SVGAGI. This CDR3 has 13 residues. With 4 bases removed from V and 7 bases from J, the gap between germline ends came to 11 bases. The CDR3 DNA reads as TGTGCCAGCAGTTCTACGGCAGGGAACATTCAGTACTTC. It encodes CASSSTAGNIQYF.

This clone was seen only a few times. The J gene is TRBJ2-4, the V gene TRBV15; D perhaps matches TRBD2 (6 bases). V lost 1 base to trimming and J lost 0 bases, with 13 bases between them. The CDR3 contains 17 residues. CDR1 LNHNV and CDR2 YYDKDF come from the germline V gene (reference sequence). The chain's CDR3 is CATSRAYEGLAKNIQYF. The CDR3 DNA reads TGTGCCACCAGCAGAGCCTATGAGGGACTAGCCAAAAACATTCAGTACTTC.

The V call is TRBV7-3, the J call TRBJ1-1; D gene uncertain. Germline CDR1 SGHTA, CDR2 FQGTGA. V was cut by 0 bases and J by 4 bases, with 9 bases left in between. The CDR3 covers 14 residues. In nucleotides, the CDR3 is TGTGCCAGCAGCTTAACTGGTCGAAGCACTGAAGCTTTCTTT. Translated: CASSLTGRSTEAFF.

This chain connects TRBV9 to TRBJ2-1; maybe TRBD2 (6 bases). V gave up 3 bases and J gave up 1 base, with 17 bases separating them. Germline CDR1 is SGDLS and CDR2 is YYNGEE. The length of the CDR3 is 17 residues. DNA of the CDR3: TGTGCCAGCAGCGCCTCGTCGGGACTTGCGTCCTACAATGAGCAGTTCTTC. It is translated as CASSASSGLASYNEQFF.

This clone was seen only a few times. V is TRBV30 and J is TRBJ1-3; maybe TRBD1 (5 bases). V was pared by 4 bases and J by 4 bases, with 20 bases between. Looked up from germline, CDR1 is GTSNPN and CDR2 is SVGIG (reference sequence). This CDR3 region has 16 residues. CDR3 region: CAWKFGSRTSGNTIYF. CDR3 nucleotides: TGTGCCTGGAAATTTGGGTCCCGGACAAGCGGAAACACCATATATTTT.

This clone was seen only a few times. The rearrangement uses TRBV11-3 and TRBJ2-4, with D perhaps matching TRBD1 (6 bases). The CDR3 is made up of 14 amino acids. Trimming cost V 5 bases and J 5 bases, with 13 bases left between them. Looked up from germline, CDR1 is SGHNT and CDR2 is YENEEA. The CDR3 region is CASSPARGQNIQYF. In nucleotides, the CDR3 is TGTGCCAGCAGCCCCGCCAGGGGCCAAAACATTCAGTACTTC.

This clone has only a few counts. A much larger clone lies one base from this, so it may be a read error. This specimen includes other DNA sequences encoding the same CDR3. In nucleotides, the CDR3 is TGTGCCAGCAGCTTTCCAGATACGCAGTATTTT. Protein product: CASSFPDTQYF. The gene calls are TRBV7-2 and TRBJ2-3; D is undetermined. The CDR3 length is 11 residues. Per germline, CDR1 SGHTA and CDR2 FQGNSA. V lost 3 bases, J lost 4 bases, and 2 bases lay in between.